The rows below give T cell receptor beta chains drawn from one sample of a study of beta chain features in type 1 diabetes. Clones were read by immunoSEQ multiplex PCR, and TCRdb kept only the in-frame ones, dropping some. Altogether roughly 330,000 clones are present, roughly 13% being singletons, with the ten largest covering about 0.016%. Specimen: naive CD4+ T cells from blood. The receptors come from a woman aged 18-29 years with type 1 diabetes. The conserved cysteine and the conserved F or W are not part of the CDR3 here. Fields, in order: clone size, V gene, J gene, CDR3 protein. The size field is filled for only some rows; it gives once, few, many or a size class.

.	TRBV27	TRBJ2-3	ASSLFSPPREVTTDTQY
few	TRBV2	TRBJ2-1	ASVGTSGYNEQF
few	TRBV5-1	TRBJ2-3	ASMASDHTDTQY
.	TRBV28	TRBJ2-7	ASSLALRYEQY
.	TRBV7-2	TRBJ1-1	ASSLNRGLTEAF
.	TRBV5-8	TRBJ2-1	ASSSNEQF
few	TRBV30	TRBJ2-1	AWSVGRTSGSGSYNEQF
few	TRBV7-9	TRBJ1-1	ASSSPTETTEAF
many	TRBV29-1	TRBJ2-1	SLSQTGGNEQF
.	TRBV9	TRBJ1-2	ASSPGDRGHGYT
few	TRBV7-2	TRBJ2-1	ASSQWGQGTSGAYNEQF
few	TRBV28	TRBJ2-5	ASNTGNQETQY
.	TRBV25-1	TRBJ1-2	ASSRQGAKLGYGYT
few	TRBV29-1	TRBJ1-2	SVEGSDILHYGYT
.	TRBV11-2	TRBJ2-7	ASSLDLRTGLRSYEQY
.	TRBV6-6	TRBJ2-1	ASISSTSRPREQF
few	TRBV29-1	TRBJ1-1	SVVRQGVTEAF
few	TRBV21-1	TRBJ2-1	ASNHPDFIEQF
few	TRBV5-1	TRBJ2-6	ASSELRGSGANVLT
few	TRBV18	TRBJ1-5	ASSPGRDQPQH
few	TRBV11-2	TRBJ2-6	ASSLGSGGANVLT
.	TRBV7-2	TRBJ1-5	ASSLIGGTPQH
.	TRBV18	TRBJ2-7	ASSPRLGEPDEQY
.	TRBV5-1	TRBJ1-2	ASSGQPSYGYT
few	TRBV12-5	TRBJ2-3	ASRQGVTDTQY
few	TRBV2	TRBJ1-1	ASTEGSAEAF
.	TRBV19	TRBJ1-5	ASSIVWTGLQPQH
.	TRBV28	TRBJ1-2	ASSFSDGYT
few	TRBV11-2	TRBJ2-7	ASSLVVREQGAPYEQY
.	TRBV5-4	TRBJ1-5	ASSLAGGNQPQH
few	TRBV19	TRBJ2-1	ASHSGTRPNEQF
.	TRBV25-1	TRBJ1-2	ASSAPDSRTVYGYT
few	TRBV19	TRBJ1-5	ASSTSVNQPQH
once	TRBV4-2	TRBJ2-7	ASSQWGRGTSGSYEQY
few	TRBV30	TRBJ2-7	AWNPGSYEQY
few	TRBV2	TRBJ2-1	ASKSGGPTEQF
.	TRBV28	TRBJ1-5	ASREGNQPQH
.	TRBV30	TRBJ2-1	AWSGRLGYNEQF
.	TRBV2	TRBJ2-3	ASSPGLATQY
few	TRBV7-2	TRBJ1-1	ASSLVPGGTEAF
.	TRBV18	TRBJ2-2	ASSPRPPREIYTGELF
.	TRBV29-1	TRBJ2-1	SVALAGGPGNEQF
.	TRBV2	TRBJ2-1	ASSEASGRAEQF
.	TRBV5-4	TRBJ1-3	ASSLYKGRGDTIY
few	TRBV28	TRBJ2-1	ASGAAGNEQF
few	TRBV28	TRBJ2-5	ASRLAGPQETQY
few	TRBV30	TRBJ1-5	AWSEGDLGNQPQH
.	TRBV30	TRBJ1-1	AWDVGGTEAF